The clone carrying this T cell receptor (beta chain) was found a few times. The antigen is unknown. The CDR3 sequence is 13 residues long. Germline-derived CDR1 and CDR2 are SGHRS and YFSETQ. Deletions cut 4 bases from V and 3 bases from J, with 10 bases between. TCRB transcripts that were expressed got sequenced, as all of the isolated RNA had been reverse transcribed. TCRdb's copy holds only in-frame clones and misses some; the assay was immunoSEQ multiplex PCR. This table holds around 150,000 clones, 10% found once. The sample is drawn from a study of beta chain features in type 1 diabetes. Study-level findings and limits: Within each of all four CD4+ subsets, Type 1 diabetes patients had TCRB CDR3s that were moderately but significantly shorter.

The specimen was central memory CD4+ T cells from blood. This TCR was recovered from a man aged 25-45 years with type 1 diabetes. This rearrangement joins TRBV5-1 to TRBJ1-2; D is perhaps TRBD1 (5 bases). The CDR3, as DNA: TGCGCCAGCAGCGGGCAGGGCGACTATGGCTACACCTTC. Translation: CASSGQGDYGYTF. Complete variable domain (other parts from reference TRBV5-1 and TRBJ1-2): KAGVTQTPRYLIKTRGQQVTLSCSPISGHRSVSWYQQTPGQGLQFLFEYFSETQRNKGNFPGRFSGRQFSNSRSEMNVSTLELGDSALYLCASSGQGDYGYTFGSGTRLTVV.